Reported below is one TCR beta chain. The sample comes from a study of blood T cell repertoires in COVID-19. Study details: Nucleic acid was either cDNA or gDNA, and it came from T cells, B-cell-depleted T cells, or PBMCs.

Germline CDR1 LGHDT, CDR2 YNNKEL (reference sequence). The CDR3 runs 16 residues. Losses at the gene ends were 1 base for V and 8 bases for J; bases not matched to a gene: 9. The data were produced by immunoSEQ multiplex PCR, yet TCRdb's version contains in-frame clones alone and is incomplete. The sample lists approximately 140,000 clones; about 83% were seen once. The V and J genes are TRBV3-1 (or the pseudogene TRBV3-2) and TRBJ1-4, with 8 bases fitting TRBD1. Sequencing used peripheral blood. This TCR was sampled from a man aged 35-49 years with active or convalescent COVID-19. The CDR3 region is CASSQGAAGGEEKLFF. Here the CDR3 DNA reads TGTGCCAGCAGCCAAGGTGCGGCAGGGGGCGAGGAAAAACTGTTTTTT.